Shown below are 24 T cell receptor beta chains from a single sample sequenced in a study of immune heterogeneity within non-small cell lung tumors. TCR beta CDR3 amplification used multiplex PCR with 32 V and 13 J primers. TCRdb re-called the multiplex PCR reads with MiXCR, one entry per CDR3 protein. The table records 8,000 to 11,000 distinct CDR3 sequences, around a sixth of them present only once. The starting template was genomic DNA from bulk tumor, approximately 600 ng per sample. While surgery was under way, several biopsies spaced far apart were taken per primary tumor. The cohort was untreated, with newly diagnosed non-small cell lung cancer undergoing curative surgery. The sample comprised lung tumor tissue. The origin of the receptors is a man in his forties or fifties with non-small cell lung cancer.

Note on this clonotype: A much larger clone lies one base from this, so it may be a read error. The genes are TRBV10-2 and TRBJ2-7, with TRBD1 identical over 8 bases. Germline V gene sequence: CDR1 WSHSY, CDR2 SAAADI. This CDR3 spans 15 amino acids. In DNA, the CDR3 is TGCGCCAGCAGTGAAACAGGGGGGCTCGGGTACGAGCATTACTTC. This encodes CASSETGGLGYEHYF.

Sample share makes this clonotype medium-sized (0.01 to 0.1%). The rearrangement links TRBV19 to TRBJ1-6; D gene ambiguous. V lost 5 bases and J lost 6, with 14 bases in between. CDR1 and CDR2 from the germline V gene are LNHDA and SQIVND (reference sequence). CDR3 size: 15 residues. The CDR3 coding sequence is TGTGCCAGTAGTGATATACCCTCGGGTAATTCACCCCTCCACTTT. Protein sequence: CASSDIPSGNSPLHF.

There are many counts of this clonotype. This rearrangement joins TRBV7-8 to TRBJ2-3; D is unclear. Per the germline V gene, CDR1 is SGHVS and CDR2 is FQNEAQ. V shed 10 bases and J shed 3 bases, with 8 bases lying between them. The CDR3 is 11 residues long. The CDR3, as DNA: TGTGCCACACGAATTACAGATACGCAGTATTTT. Its translation: CATRITDTQYF.

This clonotype was found many times. V gene TRBV5-6 combines with J gene TRBJ1-2; D is possibly TRBD1 (6 bases). Per germline, CDR1 SGHDT and CDR2 YYEEEE. CDR3 length: 14 amino acids. V lost 2 bases and J lost 4, with 12 bases in between. The CDR3 loop is CASSLGTPFYGYTF. CDR3 nucleotide sequence: TGTGCCAGCAGCTTAGGGACACCATTCTATGGCTACACCTTC.

The V gene is TRBV18, the J gene TRBJ2-7; no firm D call. Germline-derived CDR1 and CDR2 are KGHSH and LQKENI. This CDR3 is built from 13 residues. V gave up 5 bases and J gave up 5 bases, with 13 bases separating them. This CDR3 reads CASSTENNHEQYF. Here the CDR3 DNA reads TGTGCCAGCTCAACCGAAAATAATCACGAGCAGTACTTC.

This clonotype was observed many times. The genes are TRBV19 and TRBJ2-5, with D perhaps matching TRBD1 (5 bases). In germline, CDR1 is LNHDA, CDR2 SQIVND (reference sequence). Between the trimmed V and J ends, which lost 2 bases and 3 bases, there was a span of 10 bases. The CDR3 covers 14 residues. CDR3 sequence: CASSIYPREETQYF. The CDR3 region has the DNA TGTGCCAGTAGTATATATCCCAGGGAAGAGACCCAGTACTTC.

By share of the sample, this clonotype is medium-sized. The chain is built from TRBV12-3 or TRBV12-4 and TRBJ2-3; 14 bases match TRBD2. This CDR3 has 18 residues. V was pared by 5 bases and J by 2 bases, with 9 bases of the junction left unmatched. For the CDR3, the DNA is TGTGCCAGCAGTCAGACTAGCGGGGGGGTAACATTCACAGATACGCAGTATTTT. Protein sequence: CASSQTSGGVTFTDTQYF.

This clonotype showed up many times. The V and J genes are TRBV29-1 and TRBJ2-4, with 11 bases lining up with TRBD2. The CDR3 contains 16 residues. The V and J ends lost 6 bases and 3 bases, in that order; junction bases with no gene match: 10. Looked up from germline, CDR1 is SQVTM and CDR2 is ANQGSEA. CDR3 coding DNA: TGCAGCGTCGAAACCTTAGCGGGAGGGTACAAAAACATTCAGTACTTC. Protein product: CSVETLAGGYKNIQYF. Full variable domain (missing parts from reference TRBV29-1 and TRBJ2-4): SAVISQKPSRDICQRGTSLTIQCQVDSQVTMMFWYRQQPGQSLTLIATANQGSEATYESGFVIDKFPISRPNLTFSTLTVSNMSPEDSSIYLCSVETLAGGYKNIQYFGAGTRLSVL.

This clonotype rates as medium-sized. This chain joins TRBV27 and TRBJ2-1; no clear D. This CDR3 spans 16 amino acids. The V gene's germline CDR1 is MNHEY and CDR2 SMNVEV (reference sequence). V lost 5 bases to trimming and J lost 3 bases, with 17 bases between them. The CDR3: CASSALRVRRYNEQFF. The CDR3 DNA follows: TGTGCCAGCAGTGCACTAAGGGTCCGGCGCTACAATGAGCAGTTCTTC.

As regards this clonotype: An end of the junction differs from the germline gene, which may be a read error. The chain joins TRBV2 to TRBJ2-7; 8 nucleotides match TRBD1. The CDR3 extends over 15 amino acids. Germline CDR1 and CDR2: SNHLY and FYNNEI. Written as DNA, the CDR3 is TGTGCCAGCCGTGCGGACAGGGAACCAACCTACGCGCAGTACTTC. Its translation: CASRADREPTYAQYF.

Worth noting for this clonotype: A much larger clonotype is one base distant, so this may be a read error. This chain connects TRBV12-3 or TRBV12-4 to TRBJ2-2; 7 bases are a match to TRBD2. This CDR3 has 15 residues. The CDR3 here is CASGEGGAWTGEPFF. In nucleotides, the CDR3 is TGTGCCAGCGGAGAGGGAGGGGCATGGACCGGGGAGCCGTTTTTT.

At least ten counts were recorded for this clonotype. The genes are TRBV11-2 and TRBJ2-1; no clear D gene. This CDR3 contains 15 residues. The germline V and J ends were trimmed by 1 base and 6 bases, with 13 bases remaining between them. Germline loops: CDR1 SGHAT, CDR2 FQNNGV. In DNA, the CDR3 is TGTGCCAGCAGCTTAGCCGGGCAGCCGGGCAATGAGCAGTTCTTC. Translating gives CASSLAGQPGNEQFF.

V gene TRBV29-1 combines with J gene TRBJ2-1, with 14 bases that match TRBD2. The CDR3 contains 14 residues. CDR1 and CDR2 from the germline V gene are SQVTM and ANQGSEA. J was trimmed by 5 bases and V by 6 bases; bases with no gene match: 3. The CDR3 DNA sequence: TGCAGCGTGTGGGGACTAGCGGGGGACAATGAGCAGTTCTTC. This gives the protein CSVWGLAGDNEQFF.

This clonotype counts as medium-sized (0.01 to 0.1%). The V call is TRBV4-1, the J call TRBJ2-7; D not certain. The CDR3 totals 13 residues. From germline, CDR1 is MGHRA and CDR2 YSYEKL. The germline V and J ends were trimmed by 2 bases and 0 bases, with 5 bases remaining between them. In DNA, the CDR3 is TGCGCCAGCAGCCAACTTAGCTCCTACGAGCAGTACTTC. It is translated as CASSQLSSYEQYF.

Concerning this clonotype: The junction does not match germline at one end; this may be a read error. The chain carries TRBV7-8 and TRBJ2-7; D is possibly TRBD1 or TRBD2 (5 bases each). Germline V lookup: CDR1 SGHVS, CDR2 FQNEAQ. The CDR3 runs 16 residues. The CDR3 protein is CASRLVWGRQADEKYF. The CDR3 DNA is TGTGCCAGCAGATTAGTGTGGGGACGTCAAGCGGACGAGAAGTACTTC.

This clonotype qualifies as medium-sized. The rearrangement links TRBV20-1 to TRBJ1-1; the D is unclear. V was pared by 5 bases and J by 6 bases, with 13 bases between. CDR3 length: 12 residues. The germline V gene has CDR1 DFQATT and CDR2 SNEGSKA (reference sequence). The CDR3, as DNA: TGCAGTGCTTTGGGAGGGTACCCTGAAGCTTTCTTT. This sequence encodes CSALGGYPEAFF.

The V call is TRBV28, the J call TRBJ2-1; D not resolved. Germline assignment: CDR1 MDHEN and CDR2 SYDVKM. The CDR3 length is 14 residues. Trimming cost V 5 bases and J 4 bases, with 12 bases left between them. The CDR3: CASSPVPGYNEQFF. CDR3 DNA: TGTGCCAGCAGTCCCGTCCCCGGGTACAATGAGCAGTTCTTC.

This clonotype is medium-sized within its sample. The chain employs TRBV12-3 or TRBV12-4 and TRBJ2-7; maybe TRBD2 (6 bases). Trimming pared 8 bases from V and 4 bases from J, leaving 18 bases between. CDR3 length equals 14 residues. This CDR3 reads CASGNGLARYEQYF. The CDR3 nucleotides read TGTGCCAGCGGAAACGGCCTAGCGAGGTACGAGCAGTACTTC.

At least ten counts were recorded for this clonotype. The genes are TRBV28 and TRBJ1-2, with D unresolved. The V and J ends lost 2 bases and 2 bases respectively, with 12 bases between them. The germline V gene encodes CDR1 MDHEN and CDR2 SYDVKM. The length of the CDR3 is 15 residues. CDR3 sequence (DNA): TGTGCCAGCAGTTTAATAGGGCGGCTGAACTATGGCTACACCTTC. As protein: CASSLIGRLNYGYTF.

This clonotype was picked up many times. This chain links TRBV2 with TRBJ2-1, with D perhaps TRBD1 or TRBD2 (5 bases each). CDR3 length: 12 amino acids. Germline assignment: CDR1 SNHLY and CDR2 FYNNEI. The V end lost 6 bases, the J end lost 13 bases, and 16 bases lay between the germline ends. The CDR3 loop is CASSPGTTVQFF. DNA for the CDR3: TGTGCCAGCAGCCCTGGGACGACGGTCCAGTTCTTC.

This clonotype was counted at least ten times. The V gene is TRBV28, the J gene TRBJ2-7; 9 positions match TRBD2. With V trimmed by 6 bases and J by 3 bases, 15 bases remained unmatched. This CDR3 contains 17 residues. CDR1 MDHEN and CDR2 SYDVKM come from the germline V gene. As DNA, the CDR3 is TGTGCCAGCAGACCCGTGATCACTGGCGGGGGGGACTACGAGCAGTACTTC. Its translation is CASRPVITGGGDYEQYF.

The J gene is TRBJ2-3, the V gene TRBV9; TRBD2 matches 15 bases. V lost 3 bases to trimming and J lost 0 bases; unmatched junction nucleotides: 8. Germline-derived CDR1 and CDR2 are SGDLS and YYNGEE. The CDR3 covers 19 residues. CDR3 DNA sequence: TGTGCCAGCAGCGCCTGGACTAGCGGGAGGGCTGAGAGCACAGATACGCAGTATTTT. Its protein is CASSAWTSGRAESTDTQYF.

The table lists this clonotype with many counts. The chain recombines TRBV5-1 with TRBJ2-3; 7 bases fit TRBD1. J was trimmed by 9 bases and V by 0 bases; bases with no gene match: 4. The CDR3 is 13 residues long. Germline V CDR1 and CDR2: SGHRS, YFSETQ. The CDR3 region is CASSLGTGDTQYF. The CDR3 DNA sequence: TGCGCCAGCAGCTTGGGAACAGGGGACACGCAGTATTTT.

To note about this clonotype: Relative to the germline gene, one junction end is altered; a read error may explain this. The chain joins TRBV28 to TRBJ1-2; a possible D gene is TRBD1 (6 bases). Germline values: CDR1 MDHEN, CDR2 SYDVKM. The CDR3 runs 15 residues. CDR3 nucleotides: TGTGCCATCAGCCCCAGGGGCCAGGGAATCTATGGCCACACCTTC. This translates into CAISPRGQGIYGHTF.